One sample yielded the 24 T cell receptor beta chains listed below, sequenced in a study of cytomegalovirus exposure and HLA in healthy donors (dated by TCRdb to the late 2010s). The library was prepared using the immunoSEQ multiplex PCR assay. A mixture of 60 forward primers for TCR Vbeta segments and 13 reverse primers for TCR Jbeta segments was used in the multiplex PCR. TCRdb limited this immuneACCESS table to in-frame rearrangements with V and J called. A share of clones is missing; checked studies link under half to unresolved V genes, and the rest is unexplained. Present in this sample are hundreds of thousands of clones, about 80% of which were seen just once. Roughly 2.5% of the sample is in the top ten clones. The sample taken for sequencing was PBMCs. These receptor sequences come from a woman aged 55-70 years in good health and CMV-seropositive.

The gene calls are TRBV18 and TRBJ2-5, with 10 nucleotides matching TRBD2. The germline gives CDR1 KGHSH, CDR2 LQKENI. CDR3 length: 15 amino acids. J gave up 5 bases and V 0 bases, and 3 bases lay outside the gene matches. The CDR3 protein is CASSPPAGGPETQYF. In nucleotides, the CDR3 is TGTGCCAGCTCACCACCAGCGGGAGGGCCCGAGACCCAGTACTTC.

This clone was seen only once. J is TRBJ2-3 and V is TRBV5-1; D gene ambiguous. V was shortened by 4 bases and J by 4 bases, with 19 bases between the two germline ends. CDR1 and CDR2 (germline): SGHRS, YFSETQ. CDR3 size: 16 residues. The CDR3: CASSPLAQAPPDTQYF. CDR3 DNA: TGCGCCAGCAGCCCTCTTGCGCAGGCCCCCCCAGATACGCAGTATTTT.

The V gene is TRBV18, the J gene TRBJ1-5, with TRBD1 matching 8 bases. V lost 6 bases and J lost 5; bases outside the gene matches: 9. Germline V gene data show CDR1 as KGHSH and CDR2 as LQKENI. The CDR3 length is 15 residues. Here the CDR3 reads CASSSDQGADQPQHF. DNA of the CDR3: TGTGCCAGCTCGTCCGATCAGGGGGCTGATCAGCCCCAGCATTTT.

Details on this clone: A junction boundary mismatches the germline segment, possibly from a read error. This chain uses TRBV5-1 with TRBJ1-5; D uncertain. CDR3 length equals 13 residues. From germline, CDR1 is SGHRS and CDR2 YFSETQ. The CDR3 here is CASSLDPGQPQHF. The CDR3 DNA reads as TGCGCCAGCAGTTTGGACCCCGGTCAGCCCCAGCATTTT. Together with reference TRBV5-1 and TRBJ1-5, the CDR3 gives the full variable domain: KAGVTQTPRYLIKTRGQQVTLSCSPISGHRSVSWYQQTPGQGLQFLFEYFSETQRNKGNFPGRFSGRQFSNSRSEMNVSTLELGDSALYLCASSLDPGQPQHFGDGTRLSIL.

Here the CDR3 reads CASSLNADQPQHF. The CDR3 DNA reads TGCGCCAGCAGCTTAAACGCAGATCAGCCCCAGCATTTT. This rearrangement joins TRBV5-1 to TRBJ1-5; D ambiguous. The CDR3 has 13 amino acids. Trimming took 2 bases from V and 5 from J, leaving 8 bases between them. Germline CDR1 and CDR2: SGHRS and YFSETQ.

The chain links TRBV5-1 to TRBJ2-5; D is perhaps TRBD2 (7 bases). V lost 6 bases, J lost 4 bases, and 16 bases lay in between. Germline CDR1 and CDR2: SGHRS and YFSETQ. The CDR3 spans 14 residues. The CDR3 DNA reads as TGCGCCAGCAAGACGGGGGGCCTGGGAGAGACCCAGTACTTC. Translated: CASKTGGLGETQYF.

The chain employs TRBV6-1 and TRBJ1-1, with a tentative D call TRBD1 (5 bases). The CDR3 consists of 13 residues. Germline V lookup: CDR1 MNHNS, CDR2 SASEGT. V lost 3 bases to trimming and J lost 1 base, with 6 bases between them. This CDR3 is CASSDRANTEAFF. CDR3 in DNA: TGTGCCAGCAGTGACAGGGCGAACACTGAAGCTTTCTTT.

J is TRBJ2-3 and V is TRBV29-1, with 7 nucleotides matching TRBD1. This CDR3 is built from 13 residues. Germline V CDR1 and CDR2: SQVTM, ANQGSEA. The CDR3 spells CSIDRDSTDTQYF. The CDR3, as DNA: TGCAGTATTGACAGGGATAGCACAGATACGCAGTATTTT.

The genes are TRBV2 and TRBJ1-2, with D uncertain. Germline loops: CDR1 SNHLY, CDR2 FYNNEI. Trimming left V 2 bases short and J 11 bases short, with 9 bases between. The CDR3 is made up of 11 amino acids. CDR3 in DNA: TGTGCCAGCAGTGAATACGGGATTTACACCTTC. Its translation: CASSEYGIYTF.

This clone was recorded only once. The chain couples TRBV5-1 to TRBJ2-3; TRBD2 might be the D (5 bases). Trimming stripped 0 bases from V and 6 bases from J, with 20 bases between. In germline, CDR1 is SGHRS, CDR2 YFSETQ. This CDR3 is 17 amino acids long. CDR3 DNA: TGCGCCAGCAGCTTGGAATTAGATAGCGAGCAAAGTGATACGCAGTATTTT. Translated, it gives CASSLELDSEQSDTQYF. Drawing the rest from reference TRBV5-1 and TRBJ2-3, the complete variable domain is KAGVTQTPRYLIKTRGQQVTLSCSPISGHRSVSWYQQTPGQGLQFLFEYFSETQRNKGNFPGRFSGRQFSNSRSEMNVSTLELGDSALYLCASSLELDSEQSDTQYFGPGTRLTVL.

The rearrangement uses TRBV5-1 and TRBJ2-7; 7 nucleotides line up with TRBD2. V lost 4 bases, J lost 7 bases, and 8 bases stayed unmatched. Germline CDR1 and CDR2: SGHRS and YFSETQ. CDR3 length equals 13 residues. The CDR3, as DNA: TGCGCCAGCAGCCCGGGACTAACGGGGGAGCAGTACTTC. Its protein product is CASSPGLTGEQYF.

The CDR3 is CASRDNTRWDGYTF. In nucleotides, the CDR3 is TGTGCCAGTAGAGACAACACCCGCTGGGATGGCTACACCTTC. The rearrangement joins TRBV19 to TRBJ1-2, with D hard to call. CDR3 size: 14 residues. Germline V gene data show CDR1 as LNHDA and CDR2 as SQIVND (reference sequence). Trimming removed 6 bases from V and 6 bases from J, with 17 bases in between.

This chain uses TRBV28 with TRBJ2-7, with TRBD1 identical over 7 bases. With V trimmed by 2 bases and J by 3 bases, 4 bases remained unmatched. The CDR3 sequence is 14 residues long. Germline V gene sequence: CDR1 MDHEN, CDR2 SYDVKM. CDR3 bases: TGTGCCAGCAGTTTAACTACAGGGGTCTACGAGCAGTACTTC. Its translation is CASSLTTGVYEQYF.

J is TRBJ2-2 and V is TRBV5-1; 10 bases agree with TRBD2. CDR1 and CDR2 (germline): SGHRS, YFSETQ. The CDR3 length is 16 residues. V lost 1 base to trimming and J lost 6 bases; unmatched junction nucleotides: 6. The CDR3 here is CASSLRAGGWSGELFF. The CDR3 nucleotides read TGCGCCAGCAGCTTGCGAGCGGGAGGGTGGTCCGGGGAGCTGTTTTTT.

This chain connects TRBV5-1 to TRBJ2-5; TRBD2 might be the D (5 bases). The CDR3 is made up of 16 amino acids. V lost 0 bases, J lost 4 bases, and 16 bases lay in between. Germline CDR1 reads SGHRS; CDR2 reads YFSETQ. DNA of the CDR3: TGCGCCAGCAGCTTGGGAATTACAGAGGGCGCAGAGACCCAGTACTTC. Translating it yields CASSLGITEGAETQYF.

The V and J genes are TRBV9 and TRBJ2-5, with 8 bases aligning to TRBD1. The CDR3 totals 15 residues. The V gene's germline CDR1 is SGDLS and CDR2 YYNGEE. The V and J ends lost 1 base and 1 base, in that order; junction bases with no gene match: 3. CDR3 sequence reads: CASSVRQGPQETQYF. The CDR3 DNA reads as TGTGCCAGCAGCGTACGACAGGGGCCCCAAGAGACCCAGTACTTC.

This clone has just one count. This rearrangement joins TRBV18 to TRBJ1-1; D is unclear. V dropped 3 bases and J dropped 0 bases, with 14 bases sitting between them. The CDR3 contains 16 residues. Germline lookup yields CDR1 KGHSH and CDR2 LQKENI. In nucleotides, the CDR3 is TGTGCCAGCTCACCGGCAAGCAGGCAGCTGAACACTGAAGCTTTCTTT. It yields the protein CASSPASRQLNTEAFF.

The chain joins TRBV5-4 to TRBJ1-6, with 8 bases lining up with TRBD1. The CDR3 length is 16 residues. CDR1 is SGHNT and CDR2 is YYREEE in the germline V gene (reference sequence). After removal of 0 bases from V and 5 bases from J, the junction contained 4 bases not matched to a gene. This CDR3 is CASSLVAGQDNSPLHF. The CDR3 bases are TGTGCCAGCAGCTTGGTGGCGGGACAGGATAATTCACCCCTCCACTTT.

The rearrangement links TRBV10-1 to TRBJ2-1; tentative D call: TRBD1 (6 bases). This CDR3 has 16 amino acids. Germline CDR1 WNHNN, CDR2 SYGVQD (reference sequence). V shed 4 bases and J shed 4 bases, with 17 bases lying between them. CDR3 DNA: TGCGCCAGCAGTGGGAACCGGGACACCCAGTACAATGAGCAGTTCTTC. It is translated as CASSGNRDTQYNEQFF.

This clone was recorded a few times. The rearrangement joins TRBV5-6 to TRBJ2-1; 11 bases are a match to TRBD2. Losses at the gene ends were 3 bases for V and 0 bases for J; bases not matched to a gene: 5. CDR3 length: 17 residues. The germline CDR1 and CDR2 sequences are SGHDT and YYEEEE. The CDR3 reads CASSYPLAGGSYNEQFF. The DNA for the CDR3 is TGTGCCAGCAGCTACCCCCTAGCGGGAGGCTCCTACAATGAGCAGTTCTTC.

This chain's CDR3 is CASSVGLAEGDTQYF. The DNA of the CDR3 is TGTGCCAGCAGCGTAGGCCTAGCGGAGGGGGATACGCAGTATTTT. The V and J genes are TRBV9 and TRBJ2-3; 7 bases map to TRBD2. The CDR3 is made up of 15 amino acids. Germline-derived CDR1 and CDR2 are SGDLS and YYNGEE. After removal of 0 bases from V and 6 bases from J, the junction contained 7 bases not matched to a gene.

This clone appeared a few times. This sequence joins TRBV27 and TRBJ2-7; perhaps TRBD1 as D (6 bases). The CDR3 length is 12 residues. V dropped 5 bases and J dropped 4 bases, with 9 bases sitting between them. CDR1 is MNHEY, CDR2 SMNVEV, per germline (reference sequence). CDR3 in amino acids: CASSLQGYEQYF. In DNA, the CDR3 is TGTGCCAGCAGTCTACAGGGTTACGAGCAGTACTTC.

The chain employs TRBV5-4 and TRBJ2-1; D remains ambiguous. The CDR3 has 13 amino acids. Between the trimmed V and J ends, which lost 2 bases and 3 bases, there was a span of 6 bases. Per the germline V gene, CDR1 is SGHNT and CDR2 is YYREEE (reference sequence). The CDR3 loop is CASSLAYYNEQFF. CDR3 nucleotides: TGTGCCAGCAGCTTAGCATACTACAATGAGCAGTTCTTC.

The genes are TRBV2 and TRBJ1-2; no definite D call. Germline V gene sequence: CDR1 SNHLY, CDR2 FYNNEI. This CDR3 is built from 13 residues. Trimming took off 1 base at V and 2 bases at J, with 5 bases between the two ends. The CDR3 DNA sequence: TGTGCCAGCAGTGAAGGTCAGAACTATGGCTACACCTTC. As protein: CASSEGQNYGYTF. Based on the CDR3 plus reference TRBV2 and TRBJ1-2, the full variable domain is EPEVTQTPSHQVTQMGQEVILRCVPISNHLYFYWYRQILGQKVEFLVSFYNNEISEKSEIFDDQFSVERPDGSNFTLKIRSTKLEDSAMYFCASSEGQNYGYTFGSGTRLTVV.